This T cell receptor beta chain was found in a study of T cells in Graves' hyperthyroidism and ophthalmopathy (dated by TCRdb to the late 2010s). About the full investigation: A discovery cohort of about 100 patients, fewer than 50 with Graves' ophthalmopathy and 55 to 60 with stable Graves' hyperthyroidism, was used to find distinguishing TCR V-J signatures. TCR Vbeta CDR3 sequencing of roughly 140 peripheral blood samples (roughly 43 ophthalmopathy, approximately 80 hyperthyroidism and roughly 17 progressor patients) is reported in the paper. The roughly 100 discovery patients were divided at random into training and test sets in a 7:3 ratio. Whether ophthalmopathy could be predicted prospectively was tested in an independent validation cohort made up of roughly 20 hyperthyroidism patients plus 17 patients who later progressed to ophthalmopathy. Once sampling was done, hyperthyroidism patients were given methimazole at a starting dose of 30 mg daily, whereas ophthalmopathy patients were given high-dose intravenous methylprednisolone. Thyroid tissue and blood T-cell repertoires from about six Graves' hyperthyroidism patients were also compared in the study. Study-wide conclusions, independent of this receptor: A model built on a 13 V-J signature distinguished ophthalmopathy from stable hyperthyroidism, reaching roughly 88% sensitivity and around 81% specificity in cross-validation and 80%/75% in testing. Most expanded thyroid clonotypes (frequency above 0.001) were also detected in blood, a finding suggesting that blood repertoires may reflect thyroid immune responses. In validation, the model predicted progression to ophthalmopathy with over 65% sensitivity and about 73% specificity, a median of around six months before onset. No statistical method was used to set the sample size in advance, and investigators knew the group allocation.

This clonotype was observed many times. The target of this receptor is not known. Base qualities were left out, and no much larger clone turns up one base away. CDR1 and CDR2 are read off the germline V gene (reference sequence) as DFQATT and SNEGSKA. V is clipped by 2 bases and J by 1 base, and the sequence between their germline boundaries is 9 bases long. The CDR3 sequence holds 13 residues, the cysteine and phenylalanine included. This entry keeps only the CDR3 DNA: 39 bases, framed from base 1. Graves' hyperthyroidism was defined as stable when no progression to ophthalmopathy occurred over 18 months of follow-up. The hyperthyroidism patients were between 18 and 65 years old and newly diagnosed, with a disease duration of less than 2 months. The study excluded patients with uncontrolled infections, other autoimmune diseases, pregnancy or lactation. Diagnoses were based on clinical symptoms, serum thyroxine and TRAb, thyroid ultrasound and orbital computed tomography. Total RNA was extracted with Trizol reagent, and quality was checked on an Agilent 2100 Bioanalyzer.

Amplification of TCR beta CDR3 regions was carried out from RNA transcripts. The TCR CDR3 was subjected to a first round of RT-PCR using the HTBI primer set and the Qiagen OneStep RT-PCR kit. Libraries were constructed in a second round of multiplex PCR, after which size selection and purification were carried out. Libraries were sequenced paired-end with 100 bp reads on an Illumina HiSeq2000. Per the original workflow: Raw data were processed with SOAPnuke, discarding reads with adapters, uncalled bases, mean Phred below 15, or no exact constant-primer or identifier match. High-quality paired reads were merged with COPE v1.2.5, and unique nucleotide sequences were defined as clonotypes. Clonotypes were aligned to IMGT TRBV, TRBD and TRBJ reference segments using MiTCR v1.1. The analysis included only V-J combinations with a frequency above 0.0001, which together covered 99% to 99.2% of the repertoires. The TCS score was defined as F50 (clonal expansion) divided by E x V (chaos), with BLOSUM62-based TCRdist calculated between CDR3 peptides within each V-J. Welch's t-statistics and random forest reduced some 510 V-J features to about 13, which were used in a naive Bayes classifier (R e1071). The similarity between thyroid and blood repertoires was quantified using the Morisita-Horn index. TCRdb trimmed the raw reads at Q25, called clones with MiXCR and kept productive beta chains. All rows with the same CDR3 protein become a single entry with the most common DNA and genes. These V and J calls rely on TCRdb rather than the paper's analysis. For this sample there are some 50,000 distinct CDR3 sequences; around 55% appear just once. The ten largest clones add up to roughly 30% of the sample.

Sequenced input: peripheral blood or thyroid tissue (not recorded which). This receptor was taken from a man aged 18-30 years with Graves' hyperthyroidism. The sequence links TRBV20-1 to TRBJ2-7, with the D segment identity uncertain. The CDR3 region has the sequence CSARSPVSYEQYF. The nucleotides are TGCAGTGCTAGATCCCCGGTTTCCTACGAGCAGTACTTC.